These 14 T cell receptor beta chains came from one sample sequenced in a study of long-term antiretroviral therapy in people with HIV. Sequencing relied on immunoSEQ assay v3.0, run at survey level. TCRdb keeps only in-frame clones here, not all; method: immunoSEQ multiplex PCR. The table lists 26,000 or so clones, 65% to 85% of them singletons. The sequencing here drew on unsorted PBMCs, taken 0.8 years before starting antiretroviral therapy. The receptor set was obtained from a man aged 18 to 30 with HIV.

The chain couples TRBV7-8 to TRBJ1-2; no clear D. Looked up from germline, CDR1 is SGHVS and CDR2 is FQNEAQ. V lost 5 bases and J lost 8, with 21 bases in between. This CDR3 comprises 15 residues. The CDR3 sequence is CASSPRGLSAKGYTF. CDR3 bases: TGTGCCAGCAGCCCCCGGGGTCTCTCAGCGAAGGGCTACACCTTC.

The chain combines TRBV27 with TRBJ2-7; D might be TRBD1 (5 bases). Germline assignment: CDR1 MNHEY and CDR2 SMNVEV (reference sequence). The CDR3 consists of 15 residues. Trimming removed 4 bases from V and 2 bases from J, with 15 bases in between. This CDR3 is CASSSKHSGTYEQYF. CDR3 bases: TGTGCCAGCAGTTCAAAGCACTCAGGGACCTACGAGCAGTACTTC.

The chain uses TRBV5-6 and TRBJ2-3, with 9 bases fitting TRBD2. V dropped 1 base and J dropped 4; count of bases not matched to a gene: 13. CDR1 and CDR2 (germline): SGHDT, YYEEEE. This CDR3 is built from 18 residues. CDR3 coding DNA: TGTGCCAGCAGCTTGAATGGCGGGGGGGTGGATTGGGCAGATACGCAGTATTTT. It encodes CASSLNGGGVDWADTQYF.

In its sample, this clone was seen once. The V gene is TRBV13, the J gene TRBJ2-7; D could derive from TRBD1 or TRBD2 (7 bases each). The CDR3 has 14 amino acids. Germline loops: CDR1 PRHDT, CDR2 FYEKMQ (reference sequence). V was clipped by 5 bases and J by 5 bases, with 16 bases between them. Written as DNA, the CDR3 is TGTGCCAGCAGCCCGACAGGGAGGGAGAACGAGCAGTACTTC. Protein sequence: CASSPTGRENEQYF.

The chain employs TRBV30 and TRBJ2-7; D gene unclear. This CDR3 has 14 amino acids. CDR1 and CDR2 from the germline V gene are GTSNPN and SVGIG (reference sequence). Trimming shortened V by 0 bases and J by 2 bases, and 11 bases separated the two germline ends. CDR3: CAWSVDGPTYEQYF. As DNA, the CDR3 is TGTGCCTGGAGTGTAGACGGACCCACCTACGAGCAGTACTTC.

This chain links TRBV5-1 with TRBJ2-7; 8 bases agree with TRBD1. From germline, CDR1 is SGHRS and CDR2 YFSETQ. There are 14 residues in the CDR3. The ends lost 2 bases at V and 5 bases at J; junction bases unmatched: 6. The CDR3 DNA follows: TGCGCCAGCAGCTTTAGGACAGGGATGGACGAGCAGTACTTC. Its protein product is CASSFRTGMDEQYF.

This clone has more than one count but fewer than ten. J is TRBJ2-2 and V is TRBV7-3; D may be TRBD2 (5 bases). The CDR3 contains 13 residues. Germline loops: CDR1 SGHTA, CDR2 FQGTGA. Trimming removed 5 bases at V and 7 bases at J, with 11 bases between. Written as DNA, the CDR3 is TGTGCCAGCAGCGTAGGAGGCTTCGGGGAGCTGTTTTTT. It codes for CASSVGGFGELFF.

This clone appeared a few times. This chain connects TRBV5-1 to TRBJ2-7; D unresolved. Per the germline V gene, CDR1 is SGHRS and CDR2 is YFSETQ. The CDR3 totals 15 residues. V was cut by 0 bases and J by 0 bases, with 10 bases left in between. This chain's CDR3 is CASSLDYPSSYEQYF. The CDR3 coding sequence is TGCGCCAGCAGCTTGGACTACCCCAGCTCCTACGAGCAGTACTTC.

This clone showed up just once. The J gene is TRBJ2-1, the V gene TRBV6-4; TRBD2 agrees at 11 bases. The ends lost 5 bases at V and 7 bases at J; junction bases unmatched: 7. Germline loops: CDR1 MRHNA, CDR2 SNTAGT. The CDR3 sequence is 15 residues long. The CDR3 DNA sequence: TGTGCCAGCAGTTATAGCGGGGGGGCTGGTAATGAGCAGTTCTTC. Translating gives CASSYSGGAGNEQFF.

J is TRBJ1-4 and V is TRBV13; no definite D call. This CDR3 is 15 amino acids long. Trimming took off 2 bases at V and 8 bases at J, with 15 bases between the two ends. CDR1 is PRHDT and CDR2 is FYEKMQ in the germline V gene (reference sequence). CDR3 sequence (DNA): TGTGCCAGCAGCTTACCTGGAGGGTCGGGGGAAAAACTGTTTTTT. Translated: CASSLPGGSGEKLFF.

This CDR3 is CASSERGTGVGEQYF. CDR3 DNA sequence: TGTGCCAGCAGTGAACGGGGGACAGGGGTTGGTGAGCAGTACTTC. The J gene is TRBJ2-7, the V gene TRBV2; 10 bases are shared with TRBD1. This CDR3 has 15 residues. Germline CDR1 reads SNHLY; CDR2 reads FYNNEI. J was trimmed by 7 bases and V by 2 bases; bases with no gene match: 8.

This chain connects TRBV23-1 to TRBJ2-6; weak D call: TRBD2 (5 bases). TRBV23-1 is an open reading frame whose function is uncertain. The CDR3 has 20 amino acids. V lost 5 bases and J 0 bases, leaving 23 bases between the germline ends. The CDR3 spells CASSAPFASEAFSGANVLTF. Here the CDR3 DNA reads TGCGCCAGCAGTGCCCCTTTTGCCTCGGAGGCCTTCTCTGGGGCCAACGTCCTGACTTTC.

This chain links TRBV9 with TRBJ2-1; 10 bases fit TRBD1. V gave up 2 bases and J gave up 8 bases; unmatched junction bases: 7. The germline V gene encodes CDR1 SGDLS and CDR2 YYNGEE. CDR3 length equals 15 residues. The CDR3 bases are TGTGCCAGCAGCGTGCAAGGGACAGGGGACGATGAGCAGTTCTTC. As protein: CASSVQGTGDDEQFF.

The rearrangement joins TRBV10-3 to TRBJ1-2; D is possibly TRBD1 (6 bases). Germline V gene sequence: CDR1 ENHRY, CDR2 SYGVKD. With 6 bases removed from V and 0 bases from J, the gap between germline ends came to 11 bases. This CDR3 is 14 amino acids long. The CDR3 nucleotides are TGTGCCATCAGGGACGACAGGACTAACTATGGCTACACCTTC. This translates into CAIRDDRTNYGYTF.